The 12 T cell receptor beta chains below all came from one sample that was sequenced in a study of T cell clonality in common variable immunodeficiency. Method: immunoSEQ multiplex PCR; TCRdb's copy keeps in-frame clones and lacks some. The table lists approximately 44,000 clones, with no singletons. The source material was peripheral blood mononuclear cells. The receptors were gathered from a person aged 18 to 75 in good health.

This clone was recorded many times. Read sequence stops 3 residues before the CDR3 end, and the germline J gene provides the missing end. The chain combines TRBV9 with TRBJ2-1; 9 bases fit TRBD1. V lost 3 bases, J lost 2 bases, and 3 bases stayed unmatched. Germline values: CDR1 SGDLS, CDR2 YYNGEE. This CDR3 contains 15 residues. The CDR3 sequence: CASSARQGAYNEQFF. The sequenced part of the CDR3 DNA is TGTGCCAGCAGCGCCCGACAGGGGGCCTACAATGAG.

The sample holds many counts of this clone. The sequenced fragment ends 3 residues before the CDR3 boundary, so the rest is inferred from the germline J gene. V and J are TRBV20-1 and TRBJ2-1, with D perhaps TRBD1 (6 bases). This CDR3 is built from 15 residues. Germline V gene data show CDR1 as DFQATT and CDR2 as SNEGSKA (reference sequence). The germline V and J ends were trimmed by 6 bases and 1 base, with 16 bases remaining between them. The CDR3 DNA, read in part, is TGCAGTGCGCCGGGACATTCTTTTTCCTACAATGAG. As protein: CSAPGHSFSYNE. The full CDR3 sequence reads CSAPGHSFSYNEQFF.

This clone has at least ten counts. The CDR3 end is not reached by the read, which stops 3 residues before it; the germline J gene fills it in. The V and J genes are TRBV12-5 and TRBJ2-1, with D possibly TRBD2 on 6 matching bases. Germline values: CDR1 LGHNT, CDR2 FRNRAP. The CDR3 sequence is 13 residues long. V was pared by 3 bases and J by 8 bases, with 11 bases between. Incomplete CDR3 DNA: TGTGCTAGTGGTTTCGGGGCGGGGTATGAG. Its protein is CASGFGAGYE. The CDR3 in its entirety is CASGFGAGYEQFF.

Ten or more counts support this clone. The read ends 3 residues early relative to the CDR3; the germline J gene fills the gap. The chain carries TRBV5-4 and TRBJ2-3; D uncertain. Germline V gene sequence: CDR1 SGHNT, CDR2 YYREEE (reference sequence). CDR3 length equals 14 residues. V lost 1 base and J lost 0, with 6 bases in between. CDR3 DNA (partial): TGTGCCAGCAGCTTGTCGACTAGCACAGATACG. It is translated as CASSLSTSTDT. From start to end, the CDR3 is CASSLSTSTDTQYF.

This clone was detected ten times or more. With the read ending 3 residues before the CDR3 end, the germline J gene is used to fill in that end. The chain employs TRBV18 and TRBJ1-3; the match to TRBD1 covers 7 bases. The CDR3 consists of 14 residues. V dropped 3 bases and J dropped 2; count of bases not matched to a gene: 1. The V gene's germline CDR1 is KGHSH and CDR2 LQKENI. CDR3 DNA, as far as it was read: TGTGCCAGCTCACCTGACAGGGCTGGAAACACC. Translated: CASSPDRAGNT. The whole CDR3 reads CASSPDRAGNTIYF.

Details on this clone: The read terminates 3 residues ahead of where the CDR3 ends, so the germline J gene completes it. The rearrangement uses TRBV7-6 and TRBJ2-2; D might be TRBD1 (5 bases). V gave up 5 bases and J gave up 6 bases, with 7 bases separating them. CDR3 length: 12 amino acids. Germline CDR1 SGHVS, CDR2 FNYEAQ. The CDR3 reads CASSPRAGELFF. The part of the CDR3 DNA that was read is TGTGCCAGCAGCCCCAGGGCCGGGGAG.

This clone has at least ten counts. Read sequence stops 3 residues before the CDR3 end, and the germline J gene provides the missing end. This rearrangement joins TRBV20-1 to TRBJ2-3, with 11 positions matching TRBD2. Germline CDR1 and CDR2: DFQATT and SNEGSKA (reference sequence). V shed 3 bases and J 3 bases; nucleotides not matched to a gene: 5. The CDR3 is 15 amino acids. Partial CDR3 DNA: TGCAGTGCTAGGCAGGGACTAGCGGTGACAGATACG. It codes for CSARQGLAVTDT. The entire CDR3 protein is CSARQGLAVTDTQYF.

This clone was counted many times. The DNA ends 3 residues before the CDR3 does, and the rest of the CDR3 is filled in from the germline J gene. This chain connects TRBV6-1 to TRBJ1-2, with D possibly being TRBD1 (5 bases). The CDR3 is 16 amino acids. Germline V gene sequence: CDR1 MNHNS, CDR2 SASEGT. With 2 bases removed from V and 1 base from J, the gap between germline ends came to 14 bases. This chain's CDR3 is CASSERMRGLNYGYTF. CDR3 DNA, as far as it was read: TGTGCCAGCAGTGAACGGATGCGGGGCCTTAACTATGGC.

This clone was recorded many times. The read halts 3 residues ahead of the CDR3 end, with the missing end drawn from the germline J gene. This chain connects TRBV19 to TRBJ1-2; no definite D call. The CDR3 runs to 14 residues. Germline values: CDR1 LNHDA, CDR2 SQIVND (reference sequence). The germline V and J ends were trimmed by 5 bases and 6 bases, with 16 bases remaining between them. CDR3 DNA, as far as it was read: TGTGCCAGTAGTCCTCCGGTTACTGGGCATGGC. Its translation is CASSPPVTGHG. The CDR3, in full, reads CASSPPVTGHGYTF.

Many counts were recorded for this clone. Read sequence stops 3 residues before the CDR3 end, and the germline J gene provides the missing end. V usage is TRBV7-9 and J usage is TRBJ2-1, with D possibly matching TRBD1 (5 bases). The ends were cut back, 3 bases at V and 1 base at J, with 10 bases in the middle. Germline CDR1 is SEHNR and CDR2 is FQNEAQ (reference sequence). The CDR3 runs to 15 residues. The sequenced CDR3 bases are TGTGCCAGCAGCTTTCCGGACACTTCCTACAATGAG. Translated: CASSFPDTSYNE. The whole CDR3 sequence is CASSFPDTSYNEQFF.

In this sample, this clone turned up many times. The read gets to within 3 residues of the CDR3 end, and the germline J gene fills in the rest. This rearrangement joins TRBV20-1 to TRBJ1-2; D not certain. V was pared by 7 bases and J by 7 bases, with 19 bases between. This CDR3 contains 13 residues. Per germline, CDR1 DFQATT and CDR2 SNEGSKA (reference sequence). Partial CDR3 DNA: TGCAGTGGGAAAGCGGGAAGTTCTTCTGGC. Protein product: CSGKAGSSSG. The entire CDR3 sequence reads CSGKAGSSSGYTF.

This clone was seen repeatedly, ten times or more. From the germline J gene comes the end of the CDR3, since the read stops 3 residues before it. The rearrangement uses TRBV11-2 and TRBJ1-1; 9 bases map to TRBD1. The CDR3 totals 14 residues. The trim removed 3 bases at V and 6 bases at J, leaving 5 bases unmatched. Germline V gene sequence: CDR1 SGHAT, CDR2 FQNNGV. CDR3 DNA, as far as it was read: TGTGCCAGCAGCTTGCCCCGACAGGGGGCTGAA. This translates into CASSLPRQGAE. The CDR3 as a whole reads CASSLPRQGAEAFF.